This T cell receptor beta chain was retrieved from a study of cytomegalovirus exposure and HLA in healthy donors. Note on this clone: Antigen specificity is unknown.

PCR involved 60 Vbeta and 13 Jbeta primers. Sequencing was performed with immunoSEQ multiplex PCR; in TCRdb, only in-frame clones are kept and a portion is missing. The sample carries about 140,000 clones, over 70% recorded once. General study results and limits: According to the study, around 150 TCR beta chains were cytomegalovirus-associated.

Germline CDR1 reads SEHNR; CDR2 reads FQNEAQ (reference sequence). V lost 3 bases and J lost 5, with 16 bases in between. There are 15 residues in the CDR3. The donors comprised healthy bone marrow donors. The sample consisted of PBMCs. This rearrangement joins TRBV7-9 to TRBJ2-5, with a possible D match to TRBD1 (5 bases). The receptor was isolated from a man aged 18 to 35 in good health and CMV-seronegative. The CDR3 nucleotides read TGTGCCAGCAGCTTTAATAGCAGGGCTGGGGAGACCCAGTACTTC. It is translated as CASSFNSRAGETQYF.